The 25 T cell receptor beta chains in this list originate from one sample, sequenced in a study of T cells in localized non-small cell lung cancer. Measured with immunoSEQ multiplex PCR; TCRdb has only the in-frame clones, and not every one. The sample lists tens of thousands of clones, approximately 84% occurring once. This sample comprised peripheral blood, obtained before any cancer treatment. These TCRs come from a man aged 40 to 75 with stage I lung adenocarcinoma.

The chain couples TRBV4-1 to TRBJ2-1, with 8 nucleotides matching TRBD2. The CDR3 length is 14 residues. Germline V CDR1 and CDR2: MGHRA, YSYEKL. V lost 10 bases to trimming and J lost 4 bases; unmatched junction nucleotides: 9. CDR3 nucleotides: TGCGCCACTACGGGGGGGGAACCTTACAATGAGCAGTTCTTC. It translates to CATTGGEPYNEQFF.

J is TRBJ2-7 and V is TRBV29-1; 8 bases map to TRBD2. J was trimmed by 3 bases and V by 6 bases; bases with no gene match: 7. This CDR3 is 13 amino acids long. CDR1 and CDR2 (germline): SQVTM, ANQGSEA. The CDR3 loop is CSVSGGLYYEQYF. For the CDR3, the DNA is TGCAGCGTGAGCGGGGGCCTTTACTACGAGCAGTACTTC.

The chain combines TRBV18 with TRBJ2-3; 8 bases are a match to TRBD2. Germline-derived CDR1 and CDR2 are KGHSH and LQKENI. V lost 2 bases and J lost 2; bases outside the gene matches: 3. The CDR3 contains 15 residues. The CDR3 DNA sequence: TGTGCCAGCTCACCAACTAGCGGAAACACAGATACGCAGTATTTT. Amino acids: CASSPTSGNTDTQYF.

The chain links TRBV6-6 to TRBJ1-5; no clear D. V dropped 6 bases and J dropped 3 bases, with 9 bases sitting between them. CDR3 length: 13 amino acids. Germline V gene lookup returns CDR1 MNHNY and CDR2 SVGAGI (reference sequence). CDR3 sequence (DNA): TGTGCCAGCAGGGGAGGGTTCAATCAGCCCCAGCATTTT. Translation gives CASRGGFNQPQHF.

The sample holds one count of this clone. The rearrangement uses TRBV15 and TRBJ1-4, with TRBD1 identical over 9 bases. CDR1 LNHNV and CDR2 YYDKDF come from the germline V gene (reference sequence). The CDR3 length is 17 residues. V was clipped by 2 bases and J by 7 bases; unmatched bases: 11. The CDR3 region has the DNA TGTGCCACCAGCAGAAAAGGGACAGGGCTAATAGGTGAAAAACTGTTTTTT. This translates into CATSRKGTGLIGEKLFF.

J is TRBJ2-5 and V is TRBV6-1; 8 bases map to TRBD2. The better agreement between TRBJ2-7 and the DNA end casts doubt on the J call. This CDR3 comprises 14 residues. Per the germline V gene, CDR1 is MNHNS and CDR2 is SASEGT. The CDR3, as DNA: TGTGCCAGCAGTGCCCGGGAGGGTAGGGACGAGCAGTACTTC. Its protein is CASSAREGRDEQYF.

The CDR3 sequence is CASSYLGVFSSGANVLTF. The CDR3 DNA reads as TGTGCCAGCAGTTATCTGGGGGTATTCTCATCTGGGGCCAACGTCCTGACTTTC. The chain carries TRBV28 and TRBJ2-6; perhaps D is TRBD1 or TRBD2 (5 bases each). This CDR3 contains 18 residues. The germline V gene encodes CDR1 MDHEN and CDR2 SYDVKM. The V gene lost 4 bases and the J gene lost 1 base, with 17 bases spanning the gap.

This chain joins TRBV6-6 and TRBJ2-2; D ambiguous. Per the germline V gene, CDR1 is MNHNY and CDR2 is SVGAGI (reference sequence). The V end was cut by 5 bases, the J end by 14 bases, with 15 bases between. The CDR3 loop spans 12 amino acids. As DNA, the CDR3 is TGTGCCAGCAGTACCCCCCCTTCGGATCTGTTTTTT. Its protein product is CASSTPPSDLFF.

This chain joins TRBV6-5 and TRBJ1-3; D gene ambiguous. Germline V gene data show CDR1 as MNHEY and CDR2 as SVGAGI. The CDR3 is made up of 14 amino acids. Trimming left V 8 bases short and J 0 bases short, with 11 bases between. DNA of the CDR3: TGTGCCAGCCGAGAGTGGGGCTCTGGAAACACCATATATTTT. Protein product: CASREWGSGNTIYF.

V is TRBV27 and J is TRBJ2-7; D gene uncertain. This CDR3 contains 14 residues. Germline V gives CDR1 MNHEY, CDR2 SMNVEV (reference sequence). Trimming took 0 bases from V and 2 from J, leaving 8 bases between them. CDR3 DNA: TGTGCCAGCAGTTTATCGCCCAAAGCCTACGAGCAGTACTTC. Translation: CASSLSPKAYEQYF.

The chain carries TRBV5-6 and TRBJ2-3, with D possibly being TRBD1 (5 bases). Trimming stripped 2 bases from V and 9 bases from J, with 7 bases between. Germline V gene data show CDR1 as SGHDT and CDR2 as YYEEEE. This CDR3 is built from 11 residues. The CDR3 spells CASSLKGTQYF. The CDR3 nucleotides read TGTGCCAGCAGCTTAAAGGGGACGCAGTATTTT.

The chain employs TRBV30 and TRBJ1-1; TRBD1 might be the D (5 bases). The CDR3 runs 14 residues. Germline lookup yields CDR1 GTSNPN and CDR2 SVGIG (reference sequence). V shed 2 bases and J shed 1 base, with 11 bases lying between them. The chain's CDR3 is CAWSQGRPNTEAFF. Here the CDR3 DNA reads TGTGCCTGGAGTCAGGGCCGACCGAACACTGAAGCTTTCTTT. Full variable domain (missing parts from reference TRBV30 and TRBJ1-1): SQTIHQWPATLVQPVGSPLSLECTVEGTSNPNLYWYRQAAGRGLQLLFYSVGIGQISSEVPQNLSASRPQDRQFILSSKKLLLSDSGFYLCAWSQGRPNTEAFFGQGTRLTVV.

This rearrangement joins TRBV6-6 to TRBJ2-1; D remains unclear. Germline V gives CDR1 MNHNY, CDR2 SVGAGI (reference sequence). The CDR3 is made up of 12 amino acids. V was clipped by 5 bases and J by 13 bases, with 15 bases between them. CDR3 protein: CASSLTSTPQFF. DNA for the CDR3: TGTGCCAGCAGTCTGACCTCAACCCCCCAGTTCTTC.

There are a few counts of this clone. V usage is TRBV2 and J usage is TRBJ2-5; tentative D call: TRBD2 (6 bases). Germline V gene sequence: CDR1 SNHLY, CDR2 FYNNEI. V was shortened by 4 bases and J by 4 bases, with 7 bases between the two germline ends. There are 12 residues in the CDR3. Written as DNA, the CDR3 is TGTGCCAGCAGTGGAGCGGGAGAGACCCAGTACTTC. Translation gives CASSGAGETQYF.

This clone showed up many times. V usage is TRBV10-2 and J usage is TRBJ1-2; 9 bases are a match to TRBD1. V shed 5 bases and J 7 bases; nucleotides not matched to a gene: 8. The CDR3 runs 14 residues. Germline V lookup: CDR1 WSHSY, CDR2 SAAADI. For the CDR3, the DNA is TGCGCCAGCAGTCTCAACAGGGGGCAGGGTGGCTACACCTTC. Translated, it gives CASSLNRGQGGYTF.

The chain has TRBV25-1 and TRBJ2-1; the match to TRBD2 covers 9 bases. Trimming removed 6 bases from V and 7 bases from J; junction bases left unmatched: 10. Germline values: CDR1 MGHDK, CDR2 SYGVNS. CDR3 length: 15 amino acids. Here the CDR3 DNA reads TGTGCCAGCAGGGGGCTAGCGGGGCCTGGGAATGAGCAGTTCTTC. Translation gives CASRGLAGPGNEQFF.

The chain has TRBV6-5 and TRBJ1-4; the D gene is possibly TRBD1 (5 bases). V was trimmed by 6 bases and J by 5 bases, leaving 13 bases between them. The CDR3 is 14 amino acids. Per the germline V gene, CDR1 is MNHEY and CDR2 is SVGAGI. The DNA of the CDR3 is TGTGCCAGCAGCCTTCTCCAGGGAAATGAAAAACTGTTTTTT. Translation gives CASSLLQGNEKLFF.

The CDR3 loop is CASSTLAGGAHNEQFF. CDR3 DNA: TGTGCCAGCAGCACTTTAGCGGGGGGAGCGCACAATGAGCAGTTCTTC. V is TRBV5-4 and J is TRBJ2-1, with 10 bases aligning to TRBD2. J lost 5 bases, V lost 4 bases, and 9 bases had no gene match. The CDR3 contains 16 residues. Germline CDR1 reads SGHNT; CDR2 reads YYREEE (reference sequence).

There are a few counts of this clone. The rearrangement uses TRBV11-2 and TRBJ1-1, with D hard to call. The V gene's germline CDR1 is SGHAT and CDR2 FQNNGV. Trimming took 3 bases from V and 4 from J, leaving 9 bases between them. The CDR3 has 13 residues. The CDR3 spells CASSFTERTEAFF. The CDR3 DNA sequence: TGTGCCAGCAGCTTCACGGAACGCACTGAAGCTTTCTTT.

The chain combines TRBV2 with TRBJ2-6, with 7 bases fitting TRBD2. The CDR3 is 15 residues long. The J segment lost 0 bases and the V segment lost 8 bases, leaving 4 bases of the junction unmatched. Germline V gives CDR1 SNHLY, CDR2 FYNNEI. As DNA, the CDR3 is TGTGCCAGCGGGAGGGACCTCTCTGGGGCCAACGTCCTGACTTTC. This encodes CASGRDLSGANVLTF. Supplemented by reference TRBV2 and TRBJ2-6, the full variable domain reads EPEVTQTPSHQVTQMGQEVILRCVPISNHLYFYWYRQILGQKVEFLVSFYNNEISEKSEIFDDQFSVERPDGSNFTLKIRSTKLEDSAMYFCASGRDLSGANVLTFGAGSRLTVL.

The chain employs TRBV15 and TRBJ1-4, with TRBD1 matching 10 bases. CDR1 is LNHNV and CDR2 is YYDKDF in the germline V gene (reference sequence). V was pared by 5 bases and J by 7 bases, with 7 bases of the junction left unmatched. The CDR3 consists of 15 residues. CDR3 bases: TGTGCCACCAGCGGTCGACAGGGGGCTTTTGAAAAACTGTTTTTT. Translating it yields CATSGRQGAFEKLFF.

The CDR3 nucleotides are TGTGCCAGCAGGCCCCCGACAGGGAATGGCTACACCTTC. This translates into CASRPPTGNGYTF. The chain couples TRBV6-5 to TRBJ1-2, with 7 nucleotides matching TRBD1. V trimming: 6 bases; J trimming: 6 bases; junction bases outside the gene matches: 7. The CDR3 has 13 amino acids. CDR1 is MNHEY and CDR2 is SVGAGI in the germline V gene.

V is TRBV5-6 and J is TRBJ2-5; a weak D match, TRBD1 (6 bases). The CDR3 is 15 residues long. CDR1 is SGHDT and CDR2 is YYEEEE in the germline V gene. The V gene lost 4 bases and the J gene lost 1 base, with 14 bases spanning the gap. The CDR3 region has the DNA TGTGCCAGCAGCACGATGGGCAGGGGCCAAGAGACCCAGTACTTC. Amino acid sequence: CASSTMGRGQETQYF.

The chain combines TRBV27 with TRBJ2-1, with a weak D call TRBD1 (6 bases). The CDR3 consists of 14 residues. Germline loops: CDR1 MNHEY, CDR2 SMNVEV (reference sequence). V was pared by 5 bases and J by 6 bases, with 14 bases between. The CDR3 coding sequence is TGTGCCAGCAGTATGTCAGGGGCCTTCAATGAGCAGTTCTTC. It is translated as CASSMSGAFNEQFF.

The rearrangement links TRBV7-9 to TRBJ1-5, with D possibly matching TRBD1 (6 bases). Germline V gives CDR1 SEHNR, CDR2 FQNEAQ (reference sequence). V was cut by 5 bases and J by 1 base, with 12 bases left in between. The CDR3 is made up of 15 amino acids. CDR3 sequence: CASSPGDVSNQPQHF. Here the CDR3 DNA reads TGTGCCAGCAGCCCAGGGGATGTAAGCAATCAGCCCCAGCATTTT.